The 29 T cell receptor beta chains presented below share a single source sample, sequenced in a study of T cells in Graves' hyperthyroidism and ophthalmopathy. TCR beta CDR3 regions were amplified from RNA. The study used the HTBI primer set for a first-round RT-PCR of the TCR CDR3. TCRdb reprocessed the multiplex PCR reads with MiXCR, giving one entry per CDR3 protein. The table records 350,000 to 400,000 distinct CDR3 sequences, approximately 19% of them present only once. Material for sequencing was blood. All receptors derive from a woman between 18 and 30 years old with Graves' hyperthyroidism.

This clonotype was seen at least ten times. The V call is TRBV6-5, the J call TRBJ1-1; 8 nucleotides line up with TRBD1. Germline CDR1 MNHEY, CDR2 SVGAGI. CDR3 length: 14 amino acids. V was pared by 0 bases and J by 9 bases, with 6 bases of the junction left unmatched. CDR3 in amino acids: CASSYSRQGSQAFF. CDR3 bases: TGTGCCAGCAGTTACTCACGACAGGGGAGTCAAGCTTTCTTT.

In this sample, this clonotype turned up many times. CDR3 region: CASSRRQGNSPLHF. CDR3 coding DNA: TGTGCCAGCAGTCGGCGGCAGGGGAATTCACCCCTCCACTTT. The V call is TRBV12-3 or TRBV12-4, the J call TRBJ1-6; tentatively, D is TRBD1 (6 bases). The germline V and J ends were trimmed by 5 bases and 7 bases, with 12 bases remaining between them. The CDR3 runs 14 residues.

In its sample, this clonotype was seen many times. The gene calls are TRBV5-5 and TRBJ2-2, with 8 bases aligning to TRBD1. CDR3 length: 16 amino acids. Germline loops: CDR1 SGHKS, CDR2 YYEKEE (reference sequence). The junction had 7 bases not matched to a gene; V was cut back by 3 bases and J by 3 bases. CDR3 sequence reads: CASSSFADRDTGELFF. The CDR3 DNA reads as TGTGCCAGCAGCTCCTTCGCGGACAGGGACACCGGGGAGCTGTTTTTT.

This CDR3 is CASRAGRSETQYF. The CDR3 DNA is TGTGCCAGCAGGGCAGGGAGGAGTGAGACCCAGTACTTC. This chain connects TRBV6-1 to TRBJ2-5; perhaps TRBD2 as D (6 bases). In germline, CDR1 is MNHNS, CDR2 SASEGT. Trimming took off 6 bases at V and 5 bases at J, with 13 bases between the two ends. The length of the CDR3 is 13 residues.

With respect to this clonotype: It is likely a read error, because the conserved phenylalanine at the end of the CDR3 is missing. This sequence joins TRBV12-3 or TRBV12-4 and TRBJ1-5, with D hard to call. CDR3 length: 13 residues. The ends were cut back, 8 bases at V and 7 bases at J, with 15 bases in the middle. Here the CDR3 reads CASSGREGQPQHI. DNA for the CDR3: TGTGCCAGCTCCGGGAGGGAAGGGCAGCCCCAGCATATT.

This clonotype was recorded many times. V is TRBV15 and J is TRBJ1-2; D is possibly TRBD1 (6 bases). This CDR3 has 14 residues. The germline V and J ends were trimmed by 4 bases and 4 bases, with 13 bases remaining between them. Per germline, CDR1 LNHNV and CDR2 YYDKDF (reference sequence). The CDR3: CATSTRGARYGYTF. In nucleotides, the CDR3 is TGTGCCACCAGCACTAGGGGGGCCCGCTATGGCTACACCTTC.

This clonotype was recorded at least ten times. The chain has TRBV27 and TRBJ1-2; 9 nucleotides agree with TRBD1. V shed 6 bases, J shed 1 base, and the junction held 6 bases outside the gene matches. The CDR3 contains 15 residues. Germline CDR1 MNHEY, CDR2 SMNVEV (reference sequence). Here the CDR3 reads CASSLQGAYNYGYTF. The CDR3 DNA reads TGTGCCAGCAGCTTACAGGGGGCCTATAACTATGGCTACACCTTC.

This clonotype was detected many times. The chain carries TRBV19 and TRBJ1-5; 7 bases map to TRBD1. CDR1 LNHDA and CDR2 SQIVND come from the germline V gene (reference sequence). The V segment lost 8 bases and the J segment 4 bases; nucleotides outside the gene matches: 11. The CDR3 extends over 15 amino acids. As DNA, the CDR3 is TGTGCCAGTGGATTGGGACAGCGACCGAATCAGCCCCAGCATTTT. Translating gives CASGLGQRPNQPQHF.

This clonotype was recorded at least ten times. V gene TRBV10-3 combines with J gene TRBJ1-2; TRBD1 matches at 8 bases. Trimming removed 10 bases from V and 5 bases from J; junction bases left unmatched: 12. CDR1 ENHRY and CDR2 SYGVKD come from the germline V gene. The CDR3 contains 14 residues. The CDR3 region is CARHRTGRRYGYTF. The CDR3 DNA follows: TGTGCCAGGCACCGGACAGGGAGGAGGTATGGCTACACCTTC.

This clonotype came up many times. The chain's CDR3 is CSVKIGTEAFF. The CDR3 nucleotides read TGCAGCGTAAAGATCGGCACTGAAGCTTTCTTT. This sequence joins TRBV29-1 and TRBJ1-1, with D hard to call. The CDR3 runs 11 residues. Trimming pared 6 bases from V and 4 bases from J, leaving 9 bases between. Germline V gene lookup returns CDR1 SQVTM and CDR2 ANQGSEA.

This chain uses TRBV14 with TRBJ2-5; no firm D call. The CDR3 sequence is 13 residues long. Germline CDR1 is SGHDN and CDR2 is FVKESK. Trimming took off 0 bases at V and 4 bases at J, with 6 bases between the two ends. Written as DNA, the CDR3 is TGTGCCAGCAGCCAAGATCCCATAGAGACCCAGTACTTC. It yields the protein CASSQDPIETQYF.

There are many counts of this clonotype. This chain uses TRBV7-6 with TRBJ2-7, with D possibly being TRBD1 (5 bases). This CDR3 region has 13 residues. Trimming shortened V by 1 base and J by 6 bases, and 10 bases separated the two germline ends. The germline gives CDR1 SGHVS, CDR2 FNYEAQ. The CDR3 loop reads CASSLGQFSEQYF. The CDR3 bases are TGTGCCAGCAGCTTAGGACAGTTCAGCGAGCAGTACTTC.

V is TRBV4-1 and J is TRBJ1-6, with D unclear. The CDR3 is 14 amino acids. CDR1 MGHRA and CDR2 YSYEKL come from the germline V gene. Deletions cut 3 bases from V and 6 bases from J, with 9 bases between. CDR3 sequence: CASSQPVINSPLHF. CDR3 bases: TGCGCCAGCAGCCAGCCGGTCATTAATTCACCCCTCCACTTT.

At least ten counts were recorded for this clonotype. The chain employs TRBV2 and TRBJ1-5; D gene uncertain. Germline V CDR1 and CDR2: SNHLY, FYNNEI. This CDR3 has 12 residues. Between the trimmed V and J ends, which lost 3 bases and 6 bases, there was a span of 6 bases. The CDR3: CASSDESQPQHF. The CDR3 region has the DNA TGTGCCAGCAGTGACGAGAGTCAGCCCCAGCATTTT.

This clonotype has a count of ten or more. The V call is TRBV6-1, the J call TRBJ2-4, with 8 bases that match TRBD1. J was trimmed by 0 bases and V by 7 bases; bases with no gene match: 5. Per germline, CDR1 MNHNS and CDR2 SASEGT. This CDR3 has 15 residues. The DNA of the CDR3 is TGTGCCAGCAAGGACAGGGTCGGAGCCAAAAACATTCAGTACTTC. It codes for CASKDRVGAKNIQYF.

This clonotype was seen many times. The chain recombines TRBV19 with TRBJ1-5; 11 bases are a match to TRBD1. Germline loops: CDR1 LNHDA, CDR2 SQIVND (reference sequence). The CDR3 is 16 residues long. V shed 1 base and J 6 bases; nucleotides not matched to a gene: 5. For the CDR3, the DNA is TGTGCCAGTAGTATAGTTCGGACAGGGGGCGGTCAGCCCCAGCATTTT. This codes for CASSIVRTGGGQPQHF.

This clonotype was observed many times. DNA of the CDR3: TGCGCCAGCAGCCATGGAGGGGCGGGGGAACACGAGCAGTACTTC. Amino acid sequence: CASSHGGAGEHEQYF. J is TRBJ2-7 and V is TRBV5-1, with 7 bases matching TRBD2. Germline V lookup: CDR1 SGHRS, CDR2 YFSETQ. J lost 5 bases, V lost 4 bases, and 12 bases had no gene match. There are 15 residues in the CDR3.

This clonotype was recorded many times. V and J are TRBV5-1 and TRBJ1-2; D perhaps matches TRBD1 (5 bases). V lost 0 bases and J lost 4, with 10 bases in between. The CDR3 contains 14 residues. The germline V gene encodes CDR1 SGHRS and CDR2 YFSETQ. The CDR3: CASSLEGETYGYTF. In DNA form, the CDR3 reads TGCGCCAGCAGCTTGGAAGGGGAGACCTATGGCTACACCTTC.

This clonotype was found many times. This chain links TRBV6-1 with TRBJ2-7, with 7 positions matching TRBD1. The CDR3 runs 13 residues. Losses at the gene ends were 6 bases for V and 4 bases for J; bases not matched to a gene: 6. Germline V gives CDR1 MNHNS, CDR2 SASEGT. CDR3 in DNA: TGTGCCAGCAGAGGACAGGCTGGGTACGAGCAGTACTTC. It yields the protein CASRGQAGYEQYF.

This clonotype has at least ten counts. The chain combines TRBV13 with TRBJ1-2; TRBD1 aligns across 8 bases. V gave up 0 bases and J gave up 2 bases; unmatched junction bases: 2. CDR1 is PRHDT and CDR2 is FYEKMQ in the germline V gene (reference sequence). This CDR3 contains 15 residues. The CDR3 DNA reads as TGTGCCAGCAGCTTAGGAACAGGGGGAAACTATGGCTACACCTTC. Its translation: CASSLGTGGNYGYTF.

There are many counts of this clonotype. The chain has TRBV10-3 and TRBJ2-4; no clear D. Germline V gene data show CDR1 as ENHRY and CDR2 as SYGVKD. This CDR3 contains 16 residues. V was pared by 10 bases and J by 2 bases, with 21 bases between. CDR3 DNA: TGTGCCACCCTACCCTTATTGAGGTGGACCAAAAACATTCAGTACTTC. Protein sequence: CATLPLLRWTKNIQYF.

This clonotype occurred many times. The V and J genes are TRBV12-3 or TRBV12-4 and TRBJ1-2; a possible D gene is TRBD1 (6 bases). The V and J ends lost 5 bases and 4 bases respectively, with 11 bases between them. The CDR3 spans 13 residues. The CDR3 loop reads CASSPGAFYGYTF. DNA of the CDR3: TGTGCCAGCAGTCCAGGGGCCTTCTATGGCTACACCTTC.

This clonotype was detected many times. This chain links TRBV19 with TRBJ1-5; tentatively, D is TRBD1 (6 bases). V lost 3 bases, J lost 5 bases, and 20 bases lay in between. Germline CDR1 and CDR2: LNHDA and SQIVND (reference sequence). The CDR3 has 17 residues. The CDR3 DNA reads as TGTGCCAGTAGTATTACGACAGGATTTTATAAAGATCAGCCCCAGCATTTT. This translates into CASSITTGFYKDQPQHF.

The gene calls are TRBV6-4 and TRBJ2-6; no firm D call. The CDR3 covers 17 residues. Germline V CDR1 and CDR2: MRHNA, SNTAGT. Trimming left V 9 bases short and J 0 bases short, with 18 bases between. CDR3 region: CASKSPGISSGANVLTF. The CDR3 region has the DNA TGTGCCAGTAAGTCCCCAGGCATTAGCTCTGGGGCCAACGTCCTGACTTTC.

The chain has TRBV7-8 and TRBJ2-7, with TRBD2 matching 8 bases. Germline V gives CDR1 SGHVS, CDR2 FQNEAQ. CDR3 size: 14 residues. J lost 5 bases, V lost 3 bases, and 6 bases had no gene match. CDR3: CASSLVGGADEQYF. The CDR3 nucleotides are TGTGCCAGCAGCTTGGTCGGGGGGGCTGACGAGCAGTACTTC.

This clonotype was picked up many times. The chain has TRBV18 and TRBJ2-7, with 8 nucleotides matching TRBD2. The CDR3 runs 16 residues. V lost 2 bases to trimming and J lost 2 bases; unmatched junction nucleotides: 8. Germline V gives CDR1 KGHSH, CDR2 LQKENI. In DNA, the CDR3 is TGTGCCAGCTCACCAGCGGTCTTAGCGGGGACCTACGAGCAGTACTTC. This gives the protein CASSPAVLAGTYEQYF.

In this sample, this clonotype turned up many times. The V and J genes are TRBV19 and TRBJ2-5; the D is unclear. The CDR3 sequence is 14 residues long. The germline CDR1 and CDR2 sequences are LNHDA and SQIVND (reference sequence). The V end was cut by 2 bases, the J end by 3 bases, with 10 bases between. For the CDR3, the DNA is TGTGCCAGTAGTATAACTTGGGCAGAAGAGACCCAGTACTTC. This gives the protein CASSITWAEETQYF.

This clonotype was seen repeatedly, ten times or more. The chain joins TRBV30 to TRBJ2-4; no clear D gene. This CDR3 is built from 15 residues. CDR1 and CDR2 (germline): GTSNPN, SVGIG (reference sequence). The germline V and J ends were trimmed by 0 bases and 0 bases, with 9 bases remaining between them. This CDR3 is CAWSVTQLAKNIQYF. The CDR3 DNA sequence: TGTGCCTGGAGTGTAACGCAGCTAGCCAAAAACATTCAGTACTTC.

This clonotype has just a few counts. This chain links TRBV9 with TRBJ2-4; D ambiguous. The V end lost 0 bases, the J end lost 3 bases, and 4 bases lay between the germline ends. The CDR3 is 13 residues long. Germline CDR1 reads SGDLS; CDR2 reads YYNGEE. CDR3 amino acids: CASSVEDKNIQYF. CDR3 in DNA: TGTGCCAGCAGCGTAGAAGACAAAAACATTCAGTACTTC.